This T cell receptor (beta chain) was found in a study of identical twins. Study-level findings and limits: Part of the zero-insertion signal could reflect confounding by invariant MAIT and iNKT cells. The study found excess low generation probability among twin-shared out-of-frame alpha sequences.

As regards this clonotype: Its antigen is unknown.

The authors used template switching to add a universal primer site and gave cDNA unique molecular identifiers. One entry per CDR3 protein, called by TCRdb with MiXCR from the 5' RACE reads. Altogether 200,000 to 300,000 distinct CDR3 sequences are present, about 10% being singletons, with the ten largest covering about 9.1%. The germline V gene encodes CDR1 LNHDA and CDR2 SQIVND (reference sequence). The junction had 9 bases not matched to a gene; V was cut back by 7 bases and J by 0 bases. This CDR3 contains 17 residues. Everyone who gave samples was a healthy Caucasian. The sequence derives from a man aged 45 to 65 in good health. The sample taken for sequencing was memory T cells sorted from blood. The chain employs TRBV19 and TRBJ2-1, with 10 bases identical to TRBD2. The CDR3 protein is CASNPSGSLFSYNEQFF. The CDR3 DNA sequence: TGTGCCAGTAACCCTAGCGGGAGCCTATTCTCCTACAATGAGCAGTTCTTC.